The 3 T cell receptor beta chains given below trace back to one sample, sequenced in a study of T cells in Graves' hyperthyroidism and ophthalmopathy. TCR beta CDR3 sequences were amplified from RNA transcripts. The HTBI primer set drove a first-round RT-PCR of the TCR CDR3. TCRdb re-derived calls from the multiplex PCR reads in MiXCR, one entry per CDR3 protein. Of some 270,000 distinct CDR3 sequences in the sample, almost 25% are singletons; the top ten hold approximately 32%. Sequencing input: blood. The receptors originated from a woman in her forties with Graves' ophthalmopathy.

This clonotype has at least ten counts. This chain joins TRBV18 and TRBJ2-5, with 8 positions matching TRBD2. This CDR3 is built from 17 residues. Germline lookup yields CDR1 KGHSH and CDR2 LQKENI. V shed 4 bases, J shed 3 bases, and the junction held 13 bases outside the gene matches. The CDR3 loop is CASSRRGATSGEETQYF. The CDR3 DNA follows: TGTGCCAGCTCACGTCGAGGGGCTACTAGCGGCGAAGAGACCCAGTACTTC.

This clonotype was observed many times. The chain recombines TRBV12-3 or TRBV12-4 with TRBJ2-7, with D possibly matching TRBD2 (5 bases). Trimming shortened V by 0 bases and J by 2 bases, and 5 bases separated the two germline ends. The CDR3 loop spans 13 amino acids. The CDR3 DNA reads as TGTGCCAGCAGTTTAGCACTAGCCTACGAGCAGTACTTC. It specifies CASSLALAYEQYF.

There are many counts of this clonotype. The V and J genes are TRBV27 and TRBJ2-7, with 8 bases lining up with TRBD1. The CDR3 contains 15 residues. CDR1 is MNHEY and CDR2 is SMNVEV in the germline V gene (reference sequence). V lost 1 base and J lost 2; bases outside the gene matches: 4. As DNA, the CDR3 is TGTGCCAGCAGTTTATGGACAGGGATAACCTACGAGCAGTACTTC. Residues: CASSLWTGITYEQYF.